This entry lists 20 T cell receptor beta chains sequenced from one sample in a study of neoadjuvant anti-PD-1 for oral cavity cancer (dated by TCRdb to about 2021). The library was generated by the immunoSEQ multiplex PCR assay. In its TCRdb copy, this immuneACCESS table keeps in-frame sequences only and misses some clones. Where compared with another copy, unresolved V genes explain less than half of these, and the others have no known cause. The sample yields approximately 15,000 clones; about 34% were counted once. Roughly 36% of the sample goes to the ten largest clones. The meaning of the sample's time point label: after neoadjuvant nivolumab, at surgical resection. This material consisted of tumor tissue, taken after nivolumab (anti-PD-1) treatment. These receptors came from a person between 40 and 79 years old with oral cavity squamous cell carcinoma.

By share of the sample, this clone is medium-sized. The V call is TRBV7-2, the J call TRBJ2-5, with 9 bases aligning to TRBD2. Germline trimming cut 1 base from V and 2 bases from J; bases unmatched to any gene: 5. CDR3 length: 16 amino acids. Germline V CDR1 and CDR2: SGHTA, FQGNSA. CDR3 sequence (DNA): TGTGCCAGCAGCTTAGGGGGCGGGGGGGCACAAGAGACCCAGTACTTC. Translated: CASSLGGGGAQETQYF. Filled out from reference TRBV7-2 and TRBJ2-5, the complete variable domain reads GAGVSQSPSNKVTEKGKDVELRCDPISGHTALYWYRQSLGQGLEFLIYFQGNSAPDKSGLPSDRFSAERTGGSVSTLTIQRTQQEDSAVYLCASSLGGGGAQETQYFGPGTRLLVL.

The CDR3 region is CASSQDPTTGPSYTDTQYF. The CDR3 coding sequence is TGCGCCAGCAGCCAAGATCCCACGACAGGACCCTCTTACACAGATACGCAGTATTTT. V is TRBV4-1 and J is TRBJ2-3, with D possibly being TRBD1 (6 bases). Trimming shortened V by 0 bases and J by 2 bases, and 21 bases separated the two germline ends. In germline, CDR1 is MGHRA, CDR2 YSYEKL. The CDR3 loop spans 19 amino acids.

This chain links TRBV21-1 with TRBJ2-7; TRBD2, the table's D call, was not compared with the DNA. TRBV21-1 constitutes a pseudogene. CDR3 length: 15 amino acids. The CDR3 loop is CASSKALRGSYEQYF. As DNA, the CDR3 is TGTGCCAGCAGCAAAGCGCTAAGAGGGTCCTACGAGCAGTACTTC.

This clone rates as medium-sized. DNA of the CDR3: TGTGCCAGCAGCTTAGGGGTGTCTGTCGAGACCCAGTACTTC. Translated: CASSLGVSVETQYF. The V and J genes are TRBV11-2 and TRBJ2-5; no clear D gene. This CDR3 comprises 14 residues. The germline gives CDR1 SGHAT, CDR2 FQNNGV. The V and J ends lost 1 base and 5 bases respectively, with 11 bases between them.

The gene calls are TRBV5-1 and TRBJ1-5, with D hard to call. Germline lookup yields CDR1 SGHRS and CDR2 YFSETQ. The germline V and J ends were trimmed by 4 bases and 0 bases, with 17 bases remaining between them. This CDR3 is 17 amino acids long. The CDR3 loop reads CASSREPPDYSNQPQHF. In DNA form, the CDR3 reads TGCGCCAGCAGCCGGGAGCCACCGGATTATAGCAATCAGCCCCAGCATTTT.

This sequence joins TRBV19 and TRBJ2-3, with D perhaps being TRBD1 or TRBD2 (6 bases each). V was cut by 7 bases and J by 6 bases, with 17 bases left in between. The CDR3 runs 14 residues. Germline-derived CDR1 and CDR2 are LNHDA and SQIVND (reference sequence). The CDR3 DNA reads TGTGCCAGTACGGGATCGGGGGCCGTTGATACGCAGTATTTT. Its protein is CASTGSGAVDTQYF. The full variable domain, its missing parts supplied by reference TRBV19 and TRBJ2-3, is DGGITQSPKYLFRKEGQNVTLSCEQNLNHDAMYWYRQDPGQGLRLIYYSQIVNDFQKGDIAEGYSVSREKKESFPLTVTSAQKNPTAFYLCASTGSGAVDTQYFGPGTRLTVL.

By proportion, this clone is medium-sized (0.01 to 0.1%). The chain employs TRBV6-1 and TRBJ2-2; 10 bases line up with TRBD2. The germline gives CDR1 MNHNS, CDR2 SASEGT. CDR3 length: 15 residues. Trimming removed 5 bases from V and 1 base from J; junction bases left unmatched: 1. CDR3 sequence (DNA): TGTGCCAGCAGTACTAGCGGGGAGAACACCGGGGAGCTGTTTTTT. Its translation: CASSTSGENTGELFF.

The CDR3 DNA reads as TGTGCCAGTCGGGACAGCAATCAGCCCCAGCATTTT. Protein sequence: CASRDSNQPQHF. The rearrangement joins TRBV6-6 to TRBJ1-5, with D tentatively TRBD1 (5 bases). CDR3 length equals 12 residues. Germline loops: CDR1 MNHNY, CDR2 SVGAGI (reference sequence). V shed 9 bases and J shed 1 base, with 7 bases lying between them.

The V call is TRBV4-3, the J call TRBJ2-1, with D perhaps assigned TRBD1 or TRBD2 (5 bases each). V lost 0 bases and J 7 bases, leaving 16 bases between the germline ends. The germline CDR1 and CDR2 sequences are LGHNA and YSLEER. There are 16 residues in the CDR3. In nucleotides, the CDR3 is TGCGCCAGCAGCCAAGATTGGGGGAGAGTATCTAATGAGCAGTTCTTC. Its translation: CASSQDWGRVSNEQFF.

The chain couples TRBV11-3 to TRBJ2-2; a weak D match, TRBD2 (5 bases). The CDR3 runs 14 residues. The ends were cut back, 5 bases at V and 1 base at J, with 8 bases in the middle. The germline V gene has CDR1 SGHNT and CDR2 YENEEA. Here the CDR3 reads CASSNGLNTGELFF. Here the CDR3 DNA reads TGTGCCAGCAGCAATGGACTGAACACCGGGGAGCTGTTTTTT.

V is TRBV6-6 and J is TRBJ2-7; 7 bases match TRBD2. The CDR3 is 14 amino acids. Losses at the gene ends were 0 bases for V and 6 bases for J; bases not matched to a gene: 5. CDR1 is MNHNY, CDR2 SVGAGI, per germline (reference sequence). The DNA for the CDR3 is TGTGCCAGCAGTTACTCCTCAGGGAGGGGCGAGCAGTACTTC. Translation: CASSYSSGRGEQYF.

The chain links TRBV7-9 to TRBJ2-3; a possible D gene is TRBD1 (5 bases). Trimming took off 0 bases at V and 3 bases at J, with 10 bases between the two ends. The CDR3 runs to 15 residues. CDR1 is SEHNR and CDR2 is FQNEAQ in the germline V gene (reference sequence). The CDR3 protein is CASSLAVGETDTQYF. DNA for the CDR3: TGTGCCAGCAGCTTAGCTGTAGGGGAAACAGATACGCAGTATTTT.

This clone has only a few counts. This chain links TRBV5-8 with TRBJ2-2; TRBD2 matches 8 bases. The length of the CDR3 is 15 residues. V shed 4 bases and J 6 bases; nucleotides not matched to a gene: 8. In germline, CDR1 is SGHTS, CDR2 YDEGEE. DNA for the CDR3: TGTGCCAGCAGCCGGGGACTAGTCTATTCCGGGGAGCTGTTTTTT. Protein: CASSRGLVYSGELFF.

This clone has a count of ten or more. V is TRBV4-1 and J is TRBJ2-7; D possibly corresponds to TRBD2 (5 bases). Between the trimmed V and J ends, which lost 1 base and 1 base, there was a span of 8 bases. The CDR3 contains 14 residues. Germline V gene lookup returns CDR1 MGHRA and CDR2 YSYEKL. CDR3 sequence: CASSQAGISYEQYF. Written as DNA, the CDR3 is TGCGCCAGCAGCCAAGCCGGGATTTCCTACGAGCAGTACTTC.

The J gene is TRBJ2-7, the V gene TRBV9; D possibly corresponds to TRBD1 (6 bases). Looked up from germline, CDR1 is SGDLS and CDR2 is YYNGEE. V lost 3 bases to trimming and J lost 3 bases, with 16 bases between them. The CDR3 sequence is 15 residues long. The CDR3: CASSGKTGQLYEQYF. The DNA for the CDR3 is TGTGCCAGCAGCGGAAAGACAGGACAACTCTACGAGCAGTACTTC.

The V call is TRBV2, the J call TRBJ1-2; D is ambiguous. CDR1 SNHLY and CDR2 FYNNEI come from the germline V gene. The CDR3 consists of 12 residues. Trimming stripped 7 bases from V and 5 bases from J, with 11 bases between. CDR3 nucleotide sequence: TGTGCCAGCACCGAGGGAGGTTATGGCTACACCTTC. Its protein product is CASTEGGYGYTF.

In nucleotides, the CDR3 is TGTGCCACCAGCAGAGATCGCCCTCCTCTCTACGAGCAGTACTTC. Translating gives CATSRDRPPLYEQYF. This rearrangement joins TRBV15 to TRBJ2-7; D uncertain. Germline V gene data show CDR1 as LNHNV and CDR2 as YYDKDF (reference sequence). This CDR3 is built from 15 residues. Trimming took off 0 bases at V and 3 bases at J, with 12 bases between the two ends.

The chain is built from TRBV20-1 and TRBJ1-2; D is unresolved. Germline V lookup: CDR1 DFQATT, CDR2 SNEGSKA (reference sequence). This CDR3 is 11 amino acids long. Trimming took off 3 bases at V and 4 bases at J, with 6 bases between the two ends. CDR3 protein: CSASPGYGYTF. In nucleotides, the CDR3 is TGCAGTGCTAGCCCCGGCTATGGCTACACCTTC.

This clone is medium-sized (0.01 to 0.1%) by share. The V call is TRBV4-1, the J call TRBJ2-3; D gene uncertain. This CDR3 spans 16 amino acids. V was pared by 0 bases and J by 6 bases, with 16 bases between. Germline V gene data show CDR1 as MGHRA and CDR2 as YSYEKL. In DNA form, the CDR3 reads TGCGCCAGCAGCCAAGATATTGCCCTACCCAGGGATACGCAGTATTTT. Amino acids: CASSQDIALPRDTQYF.

This clone is medium-sized. CDR3 protein: CASSLDLPRGTDTQYF. CDR3 DNA: TGTGCCAGCAGCTTAGATCTGCCGCGGGGGACAGATACGCAGTATTTT. The J gene is TRBJ2-3, the V gene TRBV7-2; 7 bases are a match to TRBD2. Germline trimming cut 1 base from V and 3 bases from J; bases unmatched to any gene: 7. The CDR3 extends over 16 amino acids. In germline, CDR1 is SGHTA, CDR2 FQGNSA.